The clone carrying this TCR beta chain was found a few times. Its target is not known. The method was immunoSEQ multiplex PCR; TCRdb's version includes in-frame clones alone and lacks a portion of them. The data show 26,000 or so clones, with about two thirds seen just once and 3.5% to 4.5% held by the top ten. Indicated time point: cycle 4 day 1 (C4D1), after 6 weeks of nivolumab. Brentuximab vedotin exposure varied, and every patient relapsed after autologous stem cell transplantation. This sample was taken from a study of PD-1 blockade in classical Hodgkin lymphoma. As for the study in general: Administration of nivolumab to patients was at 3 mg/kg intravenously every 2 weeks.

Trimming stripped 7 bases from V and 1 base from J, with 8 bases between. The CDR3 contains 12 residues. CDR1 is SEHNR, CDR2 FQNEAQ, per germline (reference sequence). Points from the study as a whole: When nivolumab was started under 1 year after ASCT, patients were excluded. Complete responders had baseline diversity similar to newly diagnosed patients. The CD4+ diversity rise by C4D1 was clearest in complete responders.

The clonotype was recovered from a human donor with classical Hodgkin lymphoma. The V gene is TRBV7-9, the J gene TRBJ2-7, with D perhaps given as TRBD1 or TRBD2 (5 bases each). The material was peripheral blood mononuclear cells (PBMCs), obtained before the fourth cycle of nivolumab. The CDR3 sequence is CASNGASYEQYF. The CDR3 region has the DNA TGTGCCAGCAACGGGGCATCCTACGAGCAGTACTTC.